This TCR beta chain appears in the sequencing data of a study of regulatory dendritic cells for organ transplantation. Memory T cells were CD45RO+, naive were CD45RA+, sorted by FACS. Study-level results: Memory CD8+ T cells were the most oligoclonal; naive cells were highly diverse. Regulatory dendritic cells appeared to expand memory CD8+ clones less than mature ones.

In the case of this clone: Its target is not known.

Data came from immunoSEQ multiplex PCR; TCRdb stores just in-frame clones and leaves some out. Among 12,000 or so clones, roughly 70% were seen once, and the ten largest hold 18%. The germline V and J ends were trimmed by 5 bases and 6 bases, with 14 bases remaining between them. The CDR3 has 14 amino acids. Germline CDR1 SGHNT, CDR2 YENEEA. V and J are TRBV11-3 and TRBJ2-1, with a weak D call TRBD2 (6 bases). This TCR derives from a human donor in good health. Material: memory CD8+ T cells from blood. The subset denotes: CD45RO+ memory T cells. This chain's CDR3 is CASSTSEGFNEQFF. CDR3 nucleotides: TGTGCCAGCAGCACTTCGGAGGGTTTCAATGAGCAGTTCTTC. Combining the CDR3 with reference TRBV11-3 and TRBJ2-1 gives the whole variable domain EAGVVQSPRYKIIEKKQPVAFWCNPISGHNTLYWYLQNLGQGPELLIRYENEEAVDDSQLPKDRFSAERLKGVDSTLKIQPAELGDSAVYLCASSTSEGFNEQFFGPGTRLTVL.